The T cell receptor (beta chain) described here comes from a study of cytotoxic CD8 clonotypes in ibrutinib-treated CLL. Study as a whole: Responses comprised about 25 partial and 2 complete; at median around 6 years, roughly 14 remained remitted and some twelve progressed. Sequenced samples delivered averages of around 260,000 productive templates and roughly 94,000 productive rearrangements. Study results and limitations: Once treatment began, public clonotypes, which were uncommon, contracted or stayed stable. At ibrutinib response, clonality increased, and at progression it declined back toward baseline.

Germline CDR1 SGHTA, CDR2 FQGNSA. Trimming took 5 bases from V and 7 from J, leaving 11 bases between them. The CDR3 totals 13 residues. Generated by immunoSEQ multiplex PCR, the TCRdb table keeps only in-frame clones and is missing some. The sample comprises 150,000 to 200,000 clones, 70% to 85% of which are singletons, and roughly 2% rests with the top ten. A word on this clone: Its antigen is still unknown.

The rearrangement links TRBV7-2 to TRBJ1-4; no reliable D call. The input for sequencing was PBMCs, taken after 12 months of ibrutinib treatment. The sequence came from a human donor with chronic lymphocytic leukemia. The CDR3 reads CASSTAGGEKLFF. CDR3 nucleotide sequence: TGTGCCAGCAGCACAGCGGGAGGTGAAAAACTGTTTTTT.